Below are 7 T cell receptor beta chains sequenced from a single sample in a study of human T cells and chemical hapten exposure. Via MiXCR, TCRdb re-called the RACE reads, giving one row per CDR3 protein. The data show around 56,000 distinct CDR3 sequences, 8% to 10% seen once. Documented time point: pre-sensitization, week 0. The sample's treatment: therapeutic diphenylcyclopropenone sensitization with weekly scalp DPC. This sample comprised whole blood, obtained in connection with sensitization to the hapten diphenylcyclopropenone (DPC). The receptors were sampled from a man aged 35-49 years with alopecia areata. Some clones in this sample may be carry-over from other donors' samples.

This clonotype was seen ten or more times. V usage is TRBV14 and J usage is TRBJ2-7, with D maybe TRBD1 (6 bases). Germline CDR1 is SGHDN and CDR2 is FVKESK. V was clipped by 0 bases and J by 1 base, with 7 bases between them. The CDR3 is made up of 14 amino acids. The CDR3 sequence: CASSQDRGSYEQYF. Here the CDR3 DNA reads TGTGCCAGCAGCCAAGACAGGGGATCCTACGAGCAGTACTTC. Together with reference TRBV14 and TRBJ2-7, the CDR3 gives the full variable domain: EAGVTQFPSHSVIEKGQTVTLRCDPISGHDNLYWYRRVMGKEIKFLLHFVKESKQDESGMPNNRFLAERTGGTYSTLKVQPAELEDSGVYFCASSQDRGSYEQYFGPGTRLTVT.

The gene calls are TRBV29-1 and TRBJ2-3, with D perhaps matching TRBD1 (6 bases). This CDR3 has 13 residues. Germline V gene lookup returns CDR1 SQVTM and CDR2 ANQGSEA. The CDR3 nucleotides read TGCAGTGCTCAGGGGCTTACAAGAGATACGCAGTATTTT. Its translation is CSAQGLTRDTQYF.

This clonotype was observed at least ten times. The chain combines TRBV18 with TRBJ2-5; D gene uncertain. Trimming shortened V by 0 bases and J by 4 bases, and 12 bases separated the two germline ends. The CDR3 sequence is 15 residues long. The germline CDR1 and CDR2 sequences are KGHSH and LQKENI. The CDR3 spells CASSPPQGRGETQYF. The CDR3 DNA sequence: TGTGCCAGCTCACCACCACAAGGGCGTGGAGAGACCCAGTACTTC. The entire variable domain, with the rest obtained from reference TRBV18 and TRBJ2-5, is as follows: NAGVMQNPRHLVRRRGQEARLRCSPMKGHSHVYWYRQLPEEGLKFMVYLQKENIIDESGMPKERFSAEFPKEGPSILRIQQVVRGDSAAYFCASSPPQGRGETQYFGPGTRLLVL.

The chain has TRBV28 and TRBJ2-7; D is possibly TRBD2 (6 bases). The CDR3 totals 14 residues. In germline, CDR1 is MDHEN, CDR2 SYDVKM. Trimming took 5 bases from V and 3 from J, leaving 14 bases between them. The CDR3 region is CASSLGGVVYEQYF. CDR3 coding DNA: TGTGCCAGCAGTCTTGGCGGGGTAGTCTACGAGCAGTACTTC.

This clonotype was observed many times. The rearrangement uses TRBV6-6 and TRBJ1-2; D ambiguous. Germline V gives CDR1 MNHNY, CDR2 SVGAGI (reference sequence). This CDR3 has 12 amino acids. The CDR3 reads CVAGGPFYGYTF. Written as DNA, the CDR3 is TGTGTCGCCGGAGGACCTTTTTATGGCTACACCTTC.

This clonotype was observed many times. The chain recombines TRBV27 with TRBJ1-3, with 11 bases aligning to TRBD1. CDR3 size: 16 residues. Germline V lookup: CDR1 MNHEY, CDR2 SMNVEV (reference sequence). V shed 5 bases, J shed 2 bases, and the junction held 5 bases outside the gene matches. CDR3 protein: CASSAGTGGTGNTIYF. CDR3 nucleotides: TGTGCCAGCAGTGCCGGGACAGGGGGAACTGGAAACACCATATATTTT.

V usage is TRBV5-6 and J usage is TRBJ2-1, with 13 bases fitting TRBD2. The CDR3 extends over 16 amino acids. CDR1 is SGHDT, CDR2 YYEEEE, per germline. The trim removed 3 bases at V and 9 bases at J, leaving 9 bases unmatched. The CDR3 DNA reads TGTGCCAGCAGCTCAGCACTAGCGGGAGGGCCGGGTGAGCAGTTCTTC. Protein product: CASSSALAGGPGEQFF.